This note documents a single TCR beta chain sequence. Its antigen is undetermined. These data belong to a study of T cell responses to AZD1222 COVID-19 vaccine. Findings and limits, study-wide: Donors were chiefly white British, with a greater number of females, and clonal diversity was perhaps underestimated. Per reports, nearly half of all spike-specific TCRs target regions that are unmutated in variants. Spike-specific TCR breadth and depth both grew after two AZD1222 doses. Repertoires were obtained solely post-peak T cell response.

TCRdb's copy holds only in-frame clones and misses some; the assay was immunoSEQ multiplex PCR. Of about 110,000 clones listed, around 90% are singletons. Germline CDR1 SGHRS, CDR2 YFSETQ. CDR3 length equals 16 residues. Trimming removed 1 base from V and 2 bases from J, with 13 bases in between. The TCR was taken from an adult in good health. The sample was peripheral blood, taken on day 0 of AZD1222 vaccination. V and J are TRBV5-1 and TRBJ1-5, with TRBD1 as a possible D gene (6 bases). Here the CDR3 DNA reads TGCGCCAGCAGCTTGCCTAGGACAGAGGGCAATCAGCCCCAGCATTTT. Its translation: CASSLPRTEGNQPQHF.